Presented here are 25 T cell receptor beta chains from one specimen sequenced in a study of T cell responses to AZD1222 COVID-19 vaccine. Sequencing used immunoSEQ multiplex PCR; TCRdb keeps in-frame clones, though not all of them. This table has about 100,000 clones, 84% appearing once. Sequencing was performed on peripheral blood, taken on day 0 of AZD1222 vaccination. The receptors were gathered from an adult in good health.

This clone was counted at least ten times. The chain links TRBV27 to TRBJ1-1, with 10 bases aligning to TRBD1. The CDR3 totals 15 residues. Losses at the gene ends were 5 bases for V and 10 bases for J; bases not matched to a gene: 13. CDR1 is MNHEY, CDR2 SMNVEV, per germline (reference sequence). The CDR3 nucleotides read TGTGCCAGCAGTGCCCTCTCCCGGACAGGGGGTTCAGCTTTCTTT. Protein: CASSALSRTGGSAFF.

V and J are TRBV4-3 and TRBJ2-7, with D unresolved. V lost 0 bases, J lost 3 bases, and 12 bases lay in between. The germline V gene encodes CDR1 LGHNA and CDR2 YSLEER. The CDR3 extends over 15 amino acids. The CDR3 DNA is TGCGCCAGCAGCCAAGATATAAGTCCCTACTACGAGCAGTACTTC. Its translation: CASSQDISPYYEQYF.

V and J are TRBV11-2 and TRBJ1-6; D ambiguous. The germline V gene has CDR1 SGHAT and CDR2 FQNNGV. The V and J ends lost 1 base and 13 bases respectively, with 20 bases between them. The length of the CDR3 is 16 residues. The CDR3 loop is CASSLGTRTPVSPLHF. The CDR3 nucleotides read TGTGCCAGCAGCTTAGGGACCCGGACCCCGGTGTCTCCCCTCCACTTT.

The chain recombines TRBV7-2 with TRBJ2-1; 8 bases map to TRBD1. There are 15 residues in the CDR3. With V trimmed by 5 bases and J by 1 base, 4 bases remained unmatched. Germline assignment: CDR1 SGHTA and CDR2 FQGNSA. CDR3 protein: CASSIGQGSYNEQFF. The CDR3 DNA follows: TGTGCCAGCAGCATCGGACAGGGATCCTACAATGAGCAGTTCTTC.

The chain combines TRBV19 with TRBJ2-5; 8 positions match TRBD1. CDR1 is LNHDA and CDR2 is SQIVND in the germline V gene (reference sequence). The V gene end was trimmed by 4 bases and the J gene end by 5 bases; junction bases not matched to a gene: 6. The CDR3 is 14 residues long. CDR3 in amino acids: CASSKATGEETQYF. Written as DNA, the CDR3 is TGTGCCAGTAGTAAGGCGACAGGGGAGGAGACCCAGTACTTC.

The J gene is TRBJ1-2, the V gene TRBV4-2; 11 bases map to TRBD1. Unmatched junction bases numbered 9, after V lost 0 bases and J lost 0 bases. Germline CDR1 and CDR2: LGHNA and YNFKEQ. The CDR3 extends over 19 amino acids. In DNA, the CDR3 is TGTGCCAGCAGCCAAGAGGCACGGGACAGGGGGTATTCTAACTATGGCTACACCTTC. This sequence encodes CASSQEARDRGYSNYGYTF.

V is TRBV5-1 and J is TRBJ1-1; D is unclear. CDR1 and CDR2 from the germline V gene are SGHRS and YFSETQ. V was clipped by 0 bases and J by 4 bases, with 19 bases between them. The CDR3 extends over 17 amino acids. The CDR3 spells CASSLGATGLRVTEAFF. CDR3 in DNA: TGCGCCAGCAGCTTGGGGGCCACCGGGCTAAGGGTCACTGAAGCTTTCTTT. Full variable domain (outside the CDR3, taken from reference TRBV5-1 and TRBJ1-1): KAGVTQTPRYLIKTRGQQVTLSCSPISGHRSVSWYQQTPGQGLQFLFEYFSETQRNKGNFPGRFSGRQFSNSRSEMNVSTLELGDSALYLCASSLGATGLRVTEAFFGQGTRLTVV.

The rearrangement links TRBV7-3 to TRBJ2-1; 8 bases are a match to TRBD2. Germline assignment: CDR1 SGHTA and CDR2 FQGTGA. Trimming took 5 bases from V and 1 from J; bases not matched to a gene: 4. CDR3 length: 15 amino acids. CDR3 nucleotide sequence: TGTGCCAGCAGCCCCAAGCGGGAGTCCTACAATGAGCAGTTCTTC. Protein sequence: CASSPKRESYNEQFF.

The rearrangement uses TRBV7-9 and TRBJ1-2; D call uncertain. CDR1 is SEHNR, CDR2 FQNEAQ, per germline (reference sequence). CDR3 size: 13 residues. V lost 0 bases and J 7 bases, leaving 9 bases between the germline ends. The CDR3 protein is CASSLAFSVGYTF. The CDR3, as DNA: TGTGCCAGCAGCTTAGCGTTTAGCGTTGGCTACACCTTC.

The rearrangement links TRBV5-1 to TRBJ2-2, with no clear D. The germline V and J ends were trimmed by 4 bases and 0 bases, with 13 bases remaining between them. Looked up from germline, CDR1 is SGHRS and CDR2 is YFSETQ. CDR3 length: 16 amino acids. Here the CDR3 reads CASSLQPNANTGELFF. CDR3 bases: TGCGCCAGCAGCCTCCAGCCAAATGCGAACACCGGGGAGCTGTTTTTT.

CDR3 in DNA: TGTGCCAGCAGATCTCTCACAGATACGCAGTATTTT. Protein: CASRSLTDTQYF. This chain links TRBV7-9 with TRBJ2-3; D remains ambiguous. This CDR3 region has 12 residues. Trimming stripped 6 bases from V and 2 bases from J, with 6 bases between. The germline gives CDR1 SEHNR, CDR2 FQNEAQ (reference sequence).

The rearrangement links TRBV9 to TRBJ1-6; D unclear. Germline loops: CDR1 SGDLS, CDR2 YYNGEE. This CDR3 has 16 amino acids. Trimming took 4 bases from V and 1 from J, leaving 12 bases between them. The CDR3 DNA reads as TGTGCCAGCAGCCCTCGGGCGGGGTCCTATAATTCACCCCTCCACTTT. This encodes CASSPRAGSYNSPLHF.

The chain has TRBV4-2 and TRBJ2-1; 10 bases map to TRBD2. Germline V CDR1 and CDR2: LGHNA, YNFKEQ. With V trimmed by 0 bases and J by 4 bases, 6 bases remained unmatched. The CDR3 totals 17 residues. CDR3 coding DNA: TGTGCCAGCAGCCAAGAAACGACTAGCGGGCTATACAATGAGCAGTTCTTC. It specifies CASSQETTSGLYNEQFF.

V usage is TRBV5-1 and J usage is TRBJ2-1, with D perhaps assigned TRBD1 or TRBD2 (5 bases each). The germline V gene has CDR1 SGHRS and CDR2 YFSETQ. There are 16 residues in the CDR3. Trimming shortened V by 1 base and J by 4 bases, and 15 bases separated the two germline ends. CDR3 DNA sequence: TGCGCCAGCAGCTTGTGGGGACCGACTATGTACAATGAGCAGTTCTTC. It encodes CASSLWGPTMYNEQFF.

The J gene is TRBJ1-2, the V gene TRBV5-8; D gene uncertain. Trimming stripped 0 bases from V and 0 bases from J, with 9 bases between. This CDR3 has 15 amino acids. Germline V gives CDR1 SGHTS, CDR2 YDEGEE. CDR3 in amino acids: CASSLERRANYGYTF. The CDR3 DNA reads TGTGCCAGCAGCTTGGAACGCAGAGCTAACTATGGCTACACCTTC.

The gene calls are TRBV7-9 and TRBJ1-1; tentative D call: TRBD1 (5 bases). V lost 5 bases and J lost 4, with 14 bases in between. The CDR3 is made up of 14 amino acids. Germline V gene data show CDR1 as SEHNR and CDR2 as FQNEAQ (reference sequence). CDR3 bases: TGTGCCAGCAGCGCAAGGGGTGCGGGCACTGAAGCTTTCTTT. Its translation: CASSARGAGTEAFF. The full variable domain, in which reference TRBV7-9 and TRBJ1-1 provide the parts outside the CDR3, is DTGVSQNPRHKITKRGQNVTFRCDPISEHNRLYWYRQTLGQGPEFLTYFQNEAQLEKSRLLSDRFSAERPKGSFSTLEIQRTEQGDSAMYLCASSARGAGTEAFFGQGTRLTVV.

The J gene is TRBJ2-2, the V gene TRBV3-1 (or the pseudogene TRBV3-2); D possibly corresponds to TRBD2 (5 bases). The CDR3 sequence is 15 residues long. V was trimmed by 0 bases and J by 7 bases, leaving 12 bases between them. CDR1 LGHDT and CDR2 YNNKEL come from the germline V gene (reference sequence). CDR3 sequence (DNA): TGTGCCAGCAGCCAAGATCGGCTAGCTAACGGGGAGCTGTTTTTT. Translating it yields CASSQDRLANGELFF.

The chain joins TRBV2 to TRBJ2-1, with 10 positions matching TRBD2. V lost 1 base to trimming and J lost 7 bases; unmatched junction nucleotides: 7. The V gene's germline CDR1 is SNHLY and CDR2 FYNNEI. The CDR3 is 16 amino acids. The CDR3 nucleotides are TGTGCCAGCAGTGAAGAGGGCCTAGCGGGGGCGAATGAGCAGTTCTTC. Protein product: CASSEEGLAGANEQFF. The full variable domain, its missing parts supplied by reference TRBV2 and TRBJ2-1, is EPEVTQTPSHQVTQMGQEVILRCVPISNHLYFYWYRQILGQKVEFLVSFYNNEISEKSEIFDDQFSVERPDGSNFTLKIRSTKLEDSAMYFCASSEEGLAGANEQFFGPGTRLTVL.

CDR3 DNA sequence: TGTGCCAGCAGCAAGCAAGACTCTGGGGCCAACGTCCTGACTTTC. This sequence encodes CASSKQDSGANVLTF. The chain links TRBV5-4 to TRBJ2-6; D is undetermined. The length of the CDR3 is 15 residues. CDR1 and CDR2 (germline): SGHNT, YYREEE (reference sequence). V was pared by 4 bases and J by 0 bases, with 8 bases between.

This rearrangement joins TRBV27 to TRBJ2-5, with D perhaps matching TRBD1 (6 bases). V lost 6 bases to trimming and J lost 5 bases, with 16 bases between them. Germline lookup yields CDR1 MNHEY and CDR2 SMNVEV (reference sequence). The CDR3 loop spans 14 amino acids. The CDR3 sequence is CASRSRARGETQYF. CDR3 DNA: TGTGCCAGCAGAAGTCGCGCGAGGGGGGAGACCCAGTACTTC.

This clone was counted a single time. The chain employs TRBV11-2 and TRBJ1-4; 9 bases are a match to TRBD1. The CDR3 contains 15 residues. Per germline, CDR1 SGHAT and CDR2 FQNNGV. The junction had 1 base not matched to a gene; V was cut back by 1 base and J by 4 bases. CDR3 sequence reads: CASSLAGQGNEKLFF. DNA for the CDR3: TGTGCCAGCAGCTTAGCGGGACAGGGTAATGAAAAACTGTTTTTT.

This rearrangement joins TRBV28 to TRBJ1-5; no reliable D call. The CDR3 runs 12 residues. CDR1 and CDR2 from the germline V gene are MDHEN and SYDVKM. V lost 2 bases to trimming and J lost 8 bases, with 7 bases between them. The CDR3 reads CASSLLVEPQHF. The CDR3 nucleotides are TGTGCCAGCAGTTTACTGGTGGAGCCCCAGCATTTT.

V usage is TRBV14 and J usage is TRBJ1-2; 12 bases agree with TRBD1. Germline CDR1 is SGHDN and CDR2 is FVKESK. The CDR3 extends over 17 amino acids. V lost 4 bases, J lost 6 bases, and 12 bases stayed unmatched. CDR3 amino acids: CASSPWGQGARGNGYTF. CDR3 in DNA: TGTGCCAGCAGCCCCTGGGGACAGGGGGCGAGGGGCAATGGCTACACCTTC.

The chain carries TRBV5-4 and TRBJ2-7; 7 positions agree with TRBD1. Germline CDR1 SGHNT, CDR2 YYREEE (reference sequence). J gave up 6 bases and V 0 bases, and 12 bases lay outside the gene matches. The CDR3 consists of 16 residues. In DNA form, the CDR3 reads TGTGCCAGCAGCTTGGGTTCCGGGACAGTTGCGGGCGAGCAGTACTTC. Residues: CASSLGSGTVAGEQYF.

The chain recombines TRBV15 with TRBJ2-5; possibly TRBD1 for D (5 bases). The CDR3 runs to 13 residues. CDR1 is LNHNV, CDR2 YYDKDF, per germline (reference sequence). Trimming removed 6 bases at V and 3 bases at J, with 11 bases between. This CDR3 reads CATSPGYKETQYF. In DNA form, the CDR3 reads TGTGCCACCAGTCCAGGGTACAAAGAGACCCAGTACTTC.